This T cell receptor (beta chain) was sequenced for a study of Graves' ophthalmopathy and Graves' hyperthyroidism. General study points: Blood also harbored most expanded thyroid clonotypes above 0.001 frequency.

This CDR3 is built from 12 residues. V dropped 4 bases and J dropped 8; count of bases not matched to a gene: 3. CDR1 MNHNS and CDR2 SASEGT come from the germline V gene. This clonotype has a single count. What it binds is unknown. Researchers took RNA transcripts and amplified TCR beta CDR3 regions from them. HTBI primers were employed in first-round RT-PCR, then a second-round multiplex PCR followed. A single record per CDR3 protein comes from TCRdb applying MiXCR to the multiplex PCR reads. The sample lists a few hundred thousand distinct CDR3 sequences; approximately 16% were seen once. Having ophthalmopathy, the donors showed moderate-to-severe activity, CAS ≥3 and NOSPECS ≥4, with disease lasting under 3 months. Other autoimmune diseases, uncontrolled infections, pregnancy or lactation ruled patients out of participation.

The chain is built from TRBV6-1 and TRBJ1-2; TRBD1 matches at 8 bases. Material: peripheral blood. This clonotype was sampled from a woman between 18 and 29 years old with Graves' ophthalmopathy. Written as DNA, the CDR3 is TGTGCCAGCAGTGGGACAGGGAAAGGCTACACCTTC. Its protein product is CASSGTGKGYTF.